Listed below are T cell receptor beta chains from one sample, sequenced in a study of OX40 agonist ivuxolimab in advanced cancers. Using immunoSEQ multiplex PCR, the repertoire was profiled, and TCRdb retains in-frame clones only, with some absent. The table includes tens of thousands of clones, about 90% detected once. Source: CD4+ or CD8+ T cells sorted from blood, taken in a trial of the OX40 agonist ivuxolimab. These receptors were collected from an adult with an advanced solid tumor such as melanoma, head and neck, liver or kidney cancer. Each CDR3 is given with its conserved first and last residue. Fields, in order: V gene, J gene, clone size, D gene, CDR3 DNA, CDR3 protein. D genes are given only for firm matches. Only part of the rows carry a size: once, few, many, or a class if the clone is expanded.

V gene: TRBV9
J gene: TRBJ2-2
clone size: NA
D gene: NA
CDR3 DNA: TGTGCCAGCAGCGTGGGGGGCTTGAACACCGGGGAGCTGTTTTTT
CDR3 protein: CASSVGGLNTGELFF

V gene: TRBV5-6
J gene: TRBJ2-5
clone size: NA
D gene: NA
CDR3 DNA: TGTGCCAGCAGCTTGCTTGGAGCAGGAGAAGAGACCCAGTACTTC
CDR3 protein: CASSLLGAGEETQYF

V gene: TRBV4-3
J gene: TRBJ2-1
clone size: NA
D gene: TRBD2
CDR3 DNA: TGCGCCAGCAGCCCCGACCGCGCGGGAGCGGGCAATGAGCAGTTCTTC
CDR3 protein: CASSPDRAGAGNEQFF

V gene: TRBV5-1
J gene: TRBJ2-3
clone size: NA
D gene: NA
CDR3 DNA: TGCGCCAGCAGCTTGGAAGGCGCGTTGCCAGATACGCAGTATTTT
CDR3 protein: CASSLEGALPDTQYF

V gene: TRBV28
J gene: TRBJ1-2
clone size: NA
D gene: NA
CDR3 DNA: TGTGCCAGCAGCCCAGATCTGGACAGCTATGGCTACACCTTC
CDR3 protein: CASSPDLDSYGYTF

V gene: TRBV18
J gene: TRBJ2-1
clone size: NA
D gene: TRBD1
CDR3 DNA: TGTGCCAGCTCACCACCAATCCCGGTCGACAGGGGGTTTAACAATGAGCAGTTCTTC
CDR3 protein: CASSPPIPVDRGFNNEQFF

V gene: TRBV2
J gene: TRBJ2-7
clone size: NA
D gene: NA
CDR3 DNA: TGTGCCAGCATCCATCGGTTAGACGAGCAGTACTTC
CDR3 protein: CASIHRLDEQYF

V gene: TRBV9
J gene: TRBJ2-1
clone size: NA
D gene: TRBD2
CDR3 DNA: TGTGCCAGCAGCGTAGAAGGCGGGAGGCTCTACAATGAGCAGTTCTTC
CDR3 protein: CASSVEGGRLYNEQFF

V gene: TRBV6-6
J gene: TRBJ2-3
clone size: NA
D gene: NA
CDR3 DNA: TGTGCCAGCAGACCTCGTGCCGGCGGTCCAGATACGCAGTATTTT
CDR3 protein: CASRPRAGGPDTQYF

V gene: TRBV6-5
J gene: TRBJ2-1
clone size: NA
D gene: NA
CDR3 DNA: TGTGCCAGCAGCCTGATTGGGTTTCCGAACAATGAGCAGTTCTTC
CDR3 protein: CASSLIGFPNNEQFF

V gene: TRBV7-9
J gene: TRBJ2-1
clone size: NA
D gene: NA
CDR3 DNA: TGTGCCAGCAGCCCGCGGAGCGGTTCCTACAATGAGCAGTTCTTC
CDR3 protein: CASSPRSGSYNEQFF

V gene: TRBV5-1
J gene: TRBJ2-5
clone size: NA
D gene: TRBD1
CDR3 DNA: TGCGCCAGCAGCTTGGACAGGGGAGCGACCCAGTACTTC
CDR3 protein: CASSLDRGATQYF

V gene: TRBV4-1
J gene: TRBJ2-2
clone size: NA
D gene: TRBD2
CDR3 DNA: TGCGCCAGCAGCCCGTTGGCGGGGGGAGAAGCCGGGGAGCTGTTTTTT
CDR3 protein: CASSPLAGGEAGELFF

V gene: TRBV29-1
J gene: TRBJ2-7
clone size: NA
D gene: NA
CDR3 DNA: TGCAGCGTTGGAGCACAGCTCTCCTACGAGCAGTACTTC
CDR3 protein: CSVGAQLSYEQYF

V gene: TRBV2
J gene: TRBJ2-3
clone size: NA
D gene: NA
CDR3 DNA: TGTGCCAGCAGTGGTAACGTAGCGGACCTAGCAGATACGCAGTATTTT
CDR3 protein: CASSGNVADLADTQYF

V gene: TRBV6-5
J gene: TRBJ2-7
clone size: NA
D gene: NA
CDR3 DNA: TGTGCCAGCAGTTACCGGCAGTGGGGGTACGAGCAGTACTTC
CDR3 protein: CASSYRQWGYEQYF

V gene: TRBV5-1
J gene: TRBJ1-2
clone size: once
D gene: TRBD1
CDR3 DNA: TGCGCCAGCAGCTTGGAGGGGGCGGATAACTATGGCTACACCTTC
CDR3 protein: CASSLEGADNYGYTF

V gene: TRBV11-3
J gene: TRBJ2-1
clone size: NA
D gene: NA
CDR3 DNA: TGTGCCAGCAGCTTAGTTAGCCGCGACAATGAGCAGTTCTTC
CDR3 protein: CASSLVSRDNEQFF

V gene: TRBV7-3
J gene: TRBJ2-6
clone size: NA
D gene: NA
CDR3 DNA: TGTGCCAGCAGCTTAGACCACTCTGGGGCCAACGTCCTGACTTTC
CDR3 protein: CASSLDHSGANVLTF

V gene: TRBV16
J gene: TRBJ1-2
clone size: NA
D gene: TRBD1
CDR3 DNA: TGTGCCAGCAGCTCAGAGACAGGGGTCGGTGGCTACACCTTC
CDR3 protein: CASSSETGVGGYTF

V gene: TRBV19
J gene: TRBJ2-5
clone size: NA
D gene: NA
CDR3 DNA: TGTGCCAGTAGTATGGTCAGCCAAGAGACCCAGTACTTC
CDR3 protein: CASSMVSQETQYF